The 23 T cell receptor beta chains in this list originate from one sample, sequenced in a study of T cells in Graves' hyperthyroidism and ophthalmopathy. What was amplified from RNA transcripts were TCR beta CDR3 regions. HTBI primers drove first-round RT-PCR of the TCR CDR3. TCRdb redid the calling of the multiplex PCR reads with MiXCR, one entry per CDR3 protein. The table records some 550,000 distinct CDR3 sequences, about a sixth of them present only once. The material sequenced was blood. These receptors originate from a middle-aged woman with Graves' ophthalmopathy.

This clonotype was counted only a few times. This chain uses TRBV9 with TRBJ1-2, with no clear D. V was pared by 0 bases and J by 2 bases, with 8 bases between. CDR3 length equals 14 residues. The germline V gene has CDR1 SGDLS and CDR2 YYNGEE. The CDR3 nucleotides are TGTGCCAGCAGCGTAGGATATCAGAACTATGGCTACACCTTC. Protein: CASSVGYQNYGYTF.

This clonotype has at least ten counts. The rearrangement uses TRBV5-1 and TRBJ2-7; the match to TRBD2 covers 9 bases. Germline assignment: CDR1 SGHRS and CDR2 YFSETQ. This CDR3 has 17 residues. Germline trimming cut 4 bases from V and 2 bases from J; bases unmatched to any gene: 13. CDR3 bases: TGCGCCAGCAGCGTCGGGGTAGCGGGAGCTAAGACCTACGAGCAGTACTTC. Translated, it gives CASSVGVAGAKTYEQYF.

This clonotype came up a few times. The chain couples TRBV15 to TRBJ2-1; 11 bases fit TRBD2. The CDR3 length is 16 residues. V shed 2 bases and J 9 bases; nucleotides not matched to a gene: 9. From germline, CDR1 is LNHNV and CDR2 YYDKDF (reference sequence). The CDR3: CATSRSQTSGMGEQFF. DNA of the CDR3: TGTGCCACCAGCAGATCCCAGACTAGCGGGATGGGTGAGCAGTTCTTC.

CDR3 DNA sequence: TGTGCCAGCTCACGTAGGACAGACGACACCGGGGAGCTGTTTTTT. It yields the protein CASSRRTDDTGELFF. The chain has TRBV18 and TRBJ2-2; possible D gene TRBD1, 6 bases. This CDR3 comprises 15 residues. Trimming shortened V by 4 bases and J by 3 bases, and 12 bases separated the two germline ends. From germline, CDR1 is KGHSH and CDR2 LQKENI. Full variable domain (rest looked up from reference TRBV18 and TRBJ2-2): NAGVMQNPRHLVRRRGQEARLRCSPMKGHSHVYWYRQLPEEGLKFMVYLQKENIIDESGMPKERFSAEFPKEGPSILRIQQVVRGDSAAYFCASSRRTDDTGELFFGEGSRLTVL.

This clonotype has ten or more counts. The chain employs TRBV9 and TRBJ2-7; TRBD2 matches at 8 bases. Germline V gene lookup returns CDR1 SGDLS and CDR2 YYNGEE. V shed 0 bases, J shed 0 bases, and the junction held 5 bases outside the gene matches. The CDR3 is made up of 16 amino acids. The chain's CDR3 is CASSVVGREASYEQYF. CDR3 in DNA: TGTGCCAGCAGCGTAGTTGGGCGGGAGGCCTCCTACGAGCAGTACTTC.

Only a few counts were recorded for this clonotype. The genes are TRBV19 and TRBJ1-6; D may be TRBD1 (5 bases). V lost 6 bases, J lost 10 bases, and 13 bases lay in between. The CDR3 has 13 amino acids. Germline CDR1 is LNHDA and CDR2 is SQIVND (reference sequence). The CDR3 is CASSRDEGSPLHF. CDR3 DNA sequence: TGTGCCAGTAGCCGGGACGAGGGGTCACCCCTCCACTTT.

Only a few counts were recorded for this clonotype. The gene calls are TRBV19 and TRBJ1-5; TRBD1 agrees at 8 bases. Losses at the gene ends were 9 bases for V and 4 bases for J; bases not matched to a gene: 5. The length of the CDR3 is 13 residues. Germline V CDR1 and CDR2: LNHDA, SQIVND (reference sequence). CDR3 nucleotide sequence: TGTGCCAGGACTGACAGGGGAAATCAGCCCCAGCATTTT. It is translated as CARTDRGNQPQHF.

This clonotype showed up many times. This chain joins TRBV2 and TRBJ1-5, with D maybe TRBD1 (6 bases). Germline lookup yields CDR1 SNHLY and CDR2 FYNNEI. The germline V and J ends were trimmed by 7 bases and 0 bases, with 13 bases remaining between them. The CDR3 loop spans 15 amino acids. CDR3 region: CASKGEAFSNQPQHF. The CDR3 DNA is TGTGCCAGCAAGGGGGAGGCGTTTAGCAATCAGCCCCAGCATTTT. The entire variable domain, with the rest obtained from reference TRBV2 and TRBJ1-5, is as follows: EPEVTQTPSHQVTQMGQEVILRCVPISNHLYFYWYRQILGQKVEFLVSFYNNEISEKSEIFDDQFSVERPDGSNFTLKIRSTKLEDSAMYFCASKGEAFSNQPQHFGDGTRLSIL.

Ten or more counts support this clonotype. The CDR3 reads CASSPGTSGTHYEQYF. DNA of the CDR3: TGCGCCAGCAGCCCGGGGACTAGCGGGACCCACTACGAGCAGTACTTC. The V gene is TRBV4-1, the J gene TRBJ2-7; 13 bases agree with TRBD2. The V segment lost 4 bases and the J segment 3 bases; nucleotides outside the gene matches: 6. The V gene's germline CDR1 is MGHRA and CDR2 YSYEKL. CDR3 size: 16 residues.

This clonotype was counted only a few times. The chain couples TRBV6-1 to TRBJ1-5; D perhaps matches TRBD1 (6 bases). Looked up from germline, CDR1 is MNHNS and CDR2 is SASEGT. The germline V and J ends were trimmed by 6 bases and 2 bases, with 14 bases remaining between them. The CDR3 has 15 amino acids. In DNA form, the CDR3 reads TGTGCCAGCAGACCCGACAGGTCGGGCAATCAGCCCCAGCATTTT. It is translated as CASRPDRSGNQPQHF.

This clonotype has at least ten counts. The CDR3 reads CASIIDRGWRTGELFF. DNA for the CDR3: TGTGCCAGCATCATCGACAGGGGCTGGAGAACCGGGGAGCTGTTTTTT. The chain carries TRBV2 and TRBJ2-2; 8 nucleotides line up with TRBD1. This CDR3 is 16 amino acids long. Germline loops: CDR1 SNHLY, CDR2 FYNNEI. Trimming removed 7 bases from V and 5 bases from J; junction bases left unmatched: 12.

In its sample, this clonotype was seen many times. V gene TRBV20-1 combines with J gene TRBJ2-5; TRBD2 matches 10 bases. Germline V CDR1 and CDR2: DFQATT, SNEGSKA (reference sequence). Germline trimming cut 6 bases from V and 5 bases from J; bases unmatched to any gene: 6. This CDR3 has 13 amino acids. CDR3 sequence: CSASGGAGETQYF. CDR3 DNA sequence: TGCAGTGCGAGCGGGGGGGCCGGGGAGACCCAGTACTTC.

The chain combines TRBV30 with TRBJ1-6, with 8 bases lining up with TRBD1. Germline loops: CDR1 GTSNPN, CDR2 SVGIG (reference sequence). Unmatched junction bases numbered 8, after V lost 3 bases and J lost 10 bases. CDR3 length: 14 amino acids. CDR3 nucleotide sequence: TGTGCCTGGAGCGCTTGGACAGGGAACTCACCCCTCCACTTT. Protein sequence: CAWSAWTGNSPLHF.

The V gene is TRBV9, the J gene TRBJ2-3; D is undetermined. CDR3 size: 13 residues. Trimming removed 0 bases from V and 4 bases from J, with 6 bases in between. The V gene's germline CDR1 is SGDLS and CDR2 YYNGEE. In DNA, the CDR3 is TGTGCCAGCAGCGTAGCGGGTTCAGATACGCAGTATTTT. Translation gives CASSVAGSDTQYF.

At least ten counts were recorded for this clonotype. This chain connects TRBV28 to TRBJ1-2, with D possibly TRBD1 on 5 matching bases. The CDR3 runs 16 residues. Germline loops: CDR1 MDHEN, CDR2 SYDVKM. Trimming removed 2 bases at V and 2 bases at J, with 15 bases between. This chain's CDR3 is CASSLGGAVKNYGYTF. The CDR3 DNA reads TGTGCCAGCAGTTTAGGAGGGGCAGTCAAGAACTATGGCTACACCTTC.

This sequence joins TRBV29-1 and TRBJ2-5, with D perhaps given as TRBD1 or TRBD2 (6 bases each). The V end lost 6 bases, the J end lost 7 bases, and 21 bases lay between the germline ends. The CDR3 has 14 residues. Germline lookup yields CDR1 SQVTM and CDR2 ANQGSEA. The chain's CDR3 is CSVGGGIPVGTQYF. The CDR3 DNA reads as TGCAGCGTCGGAGGGGGGATCCCGGTAGGGACCCAGTACTTC. Full variable domain (outside the CDR3, taken from reference TRBV29-1 and TRBJ2-5): SAVISQKPSRDICQRGTSLTIQCQVDSQVTMMFWYRQQPGQSLTLIATANQGSEATYESGFVIDKFPISRPNLTFSTLTVSNMSPEDSSIYLCSVGGGIPVGTQYFGPGTRLLVL.

This clonotype appeared a few times. V and J are TRBV6-4 and TRBJ2-2, with D unclear. The germline V gene encodes CDR1 MRHNA and CDR2 SNTAGT. V lost 0 bases to trimming and J lost 3 bases, with 2 bases between them. The CDR3 extends over 13 amino acids. The CDR3 nucleotides are TGTGCCAGCAGTGACTCGGACACCGGGGAGCTGTTTTTT. Its protein is CASSDSDTGELFF.

Notes on this clonotype: A clone one base away is much larger, so this may be a read error. The V call is TRBV7-2, the J call TRBJ1-2; tentative D call: TRBD1 (5 bases). Germline loops: CDR1 SGHTA, CDR2 FQGNSA. Trimming took 1 base from V and 7 from J, leaving 22 bases between them. The CDR3 loop spans 17 amino acids. The CDR3 DNA sequence: TGTGCCAGCAGCTTAGAGGGACGGCCTAGGACTCCGGGTGGCTACACCTTC. Translated, it gives CASSLEGRPRTPGGYTF.

Regarding this clonotype: A much larger clone is a single base away; this may be a read error. This sequence joins TRBV6-1 and TRBJ1-2; 9 bases align to TRBD1. The CDR3 runs 14 residues. The V segment lost 6 bases and the J segment 6 bases; nucleotides outside the gene matches: 8. CDR1 is MNHNS and CDR2 is SASEGT in the germline V gene. DNA of the CDR3: TGTGCCAGCAGGGAACTGGGACAGGGCGATGGCTACACCTTC. The encoded protein is CASRELGQGDGYTF.

V is TRBV28 and J is TRBJ2-6, with a weak D call TRBD2 (5 bases). V was pared by 6 bases and J by 1 base, with 13 bases between. Per the germline V gene, CDR1 is MDHEN and CDR2 is SYDVKM. The length of the CDR3 is 16 residues. CDR3 in amino acids: CASSPGSPSGANVLTF. The CDR3 DNA follows: TGTGCCAGCAGCCCGGGGAGCCCGTCTGGGGCCAACGTCCTGACTTTC.

The chain employs TRBV9 and TRBJ1-3, with TRBD1 as a possible D gene (5 bases). CDR1 and CDR2 from the germline V gene are SGDLS and YYNGEE. Trimming stripped 7 bases from V and 4 bases from J, with 18 bases between. There are 15 residues in the CDR3. This chain's CDR3 is CASGPSGTEGNTIYF. The CDR3 DNA is TGTGCCAGCGGTCCCTCCGGGACGGAAGGAAACACCATATATTTT.

This clonotype was detected many times. V is TRBV6-1 and J is TRBJ2-4; 7 bases line up with TRBD1. Germline V CDR1 and CDR2: MNHNS, SASEGT. With V trimmed by 6 bases and J by 5 bases, 4 bases remained unmatched. This CDR3 has 13 residues. The CDR3 DNA sequence: TGTGCCAGCAGCCACGGACAGGAAAACATTCAGTACTTC. Protein product: CASSHGQENIQYF.

There are many counts of this clonotype. CDR3 coding DNA: TGTGCCAGCAGTATGGGACAGGGGATCTCCTACGAGCAGTACTTC. It is translated as CASSMGQGISYEQYF. The V call is TRBV27, the J call TRBJ2-7; TRBD1 matches at 10 bases. Looked up from germline, CDR1 is MNHEY and CDR2 is SMNVEV (reference sequence). This CDR3 spans 15 amino acids. The V gene end was trimmed by 5 bases and the J gene end by 0 bases; junction bases not matched to a gene: 4.